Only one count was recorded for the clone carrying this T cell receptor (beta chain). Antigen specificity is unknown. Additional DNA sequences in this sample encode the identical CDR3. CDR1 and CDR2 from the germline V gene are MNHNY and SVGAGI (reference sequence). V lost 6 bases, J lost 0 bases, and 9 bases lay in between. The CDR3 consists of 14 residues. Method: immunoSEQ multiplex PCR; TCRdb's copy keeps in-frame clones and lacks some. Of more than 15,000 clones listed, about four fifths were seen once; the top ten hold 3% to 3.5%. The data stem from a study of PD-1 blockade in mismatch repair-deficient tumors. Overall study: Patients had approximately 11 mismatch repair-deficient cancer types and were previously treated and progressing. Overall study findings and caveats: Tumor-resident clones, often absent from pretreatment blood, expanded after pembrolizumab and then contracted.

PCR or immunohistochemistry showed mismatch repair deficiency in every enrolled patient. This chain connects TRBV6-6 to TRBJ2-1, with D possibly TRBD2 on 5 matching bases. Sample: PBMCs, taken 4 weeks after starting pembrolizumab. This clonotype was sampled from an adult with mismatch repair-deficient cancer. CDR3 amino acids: CASSAGSSYNEQFF. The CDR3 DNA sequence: TGTGCCAGCAGCGCGGGCAGCTCCTACAATGAGCAGTTCTTC.